This TCR beta chain was recorded in a study of vaccination effects on CD4 cells after COVID-19 (dated by TCRdb to about 2022). About the investigation overall: Across the study, the median time from the second dose to post-vaccine sampling was 72 days (range 14 to 241). The study compared SARS-CoV-2 spike-specific CD4+ TCR repertoires before and after mRNA vaccination in COVID-19 convalescent patients and infection-naive vaccine recipients. The full study included ten to eleven COVID-19 convalescent patients and several SARS-CoV-2-naive healthy vaccine recipients. Cultures from other donors in the study were sequenced with the Oncomine TCR Beta short-read assay on an Illumina iSeq 100. Broader findings and caveats from the paper: The study was limited by a small number of convalescent patients, and early post-infection timepoints were lacking. Clones induced by infection and clones induced by vaccination both contracted markedly at late timepoints after vaccination, which fits with T cell responses waning over time. In healthy vaccine recipients, vaccine-induced clones were almost all SARS-CoV-2 mono-reactive, with only 1 of 255 being cross-reactive with common cold coronaviruses.

Preparation of the library involved the immunoSEQ multiplex PCR assay. TCR beta CDR3 sequencing was performed on DNA from the cultured, isolated CD4+ T cells. As for how the authors treated the data: The analysis removed non-productive TCR sequences, trimmed reads to the CDR3 region, and retained only CDR3s that were 7 or more amino acids long. The MANAFEST web app was used to pick out antigen-specific clonotypes by comparing their expansion in peptide wells with that in reference cultures. Positive clones required FDR<0.05 expansion versus reference and all other wells, odds ratio above 5, and frequency above 0.1% in two replicate wells. A clonotype was called cross-reactive if it was significantly expanded both in SARS-CoV-2 spike wells and in at least one common cold coronavirus spike condition. Using the stringdist R package, CDR3 similarity was measured by Levenshtein distance, and unrooted trees were constructed with ape in R 3.6.1. Drawn from immuneACCESS, this table holds only the in-frame rearrangements with V and J called that TCRdb kept. Clones are partly lost; checked studies trace under half to an unresolved V gene and leave the rest unexplained. That table gives V, J and clone size, and the DNA gave D and trimming. The table for this sample lists roughly 71,000 clones; under 80% of them were counted only once. Of the sample, approximately 0.95% falls within the top ten clones.

CDR3 length: 16 amino acids, cysteine to phenylalanine. Here the CDR3 DNA is all that survives: 48 bases in frame from base 1. CDR1 MNHEY and CDR2 SVGAGI were looked up in the germline V gene. V is shortened by 0 bases, J by 2 bases, and the region joining them spans 8 bases. A note on this clone: No antigen is known for it. One base away there is no much larger clone; base qualities are not given.

To identify antigen-specific CD4+ T cell clonotypes by their expansion, the ViraFEST assay first stimulated PBMC with viral peptide pools and then applied TCR sequencing. After less than 13 days of culture, CD4+ T cells were isolated with the EasySep CD4+ T cell isolation kit. Each participant got two doses of an mRNA SARS-CoV-2 vaccine, either BNT162b2 or mRNA-1273. Healthy vaccine recipients had no prior SARS-CoV-2 infection, confirmed by negative nucleocapsid antibodies before and after vaccination. Each well held fewer than 2.5 million PBMC cultured in IMDM containing about 5.5% human AB serum, roughly 9.9 IU/ml IL-2 and gentamicin, along with around 11 ug/ml peptides. Half of the culture medium was replaced with fresh IL-2-containing medium on days 3 and 7. Unless noted otherwise, every peptide stimulation condition was cultured in triplicate wells. PBMC were separated from whole blood using Ficoll-Paque Plus gradient centrifugation and were then either cryopreserved at -140C or used fresh. The spike proteins of SARS-CoV-2 and of the common cold coronaviruses HCoV-NL63, HCoV-OC43 and HCoV-229E were spanned by overlapping peptide pools. The QIAamp micro DNA kit was used to extract genomic DNA from the cultured CD4+ T cells.

The sequencing here drew on CD4+ T cells from PBMCs cultured with HCoV-OC43 spike peptides, taken after COVID-19 vaccination. This specimen's cell subset or site label, interpreted: HCoV-OC43 spike overlapping peptide pool stimulation. The clonotype comes from a human donor who received a COVID-19 vaccine. The receptor chain draws on TRBV6-5 and TRBJ2-6; D gene: possibly TRBD1, on 5 matching bases. In nucleotide form, the sequence is TGTGCCAGCAGTTACTCCAGGGTTGCTGGGGCCAACGTCCTGACTTTC. The translation is CASSYSRVAGANVLTF.